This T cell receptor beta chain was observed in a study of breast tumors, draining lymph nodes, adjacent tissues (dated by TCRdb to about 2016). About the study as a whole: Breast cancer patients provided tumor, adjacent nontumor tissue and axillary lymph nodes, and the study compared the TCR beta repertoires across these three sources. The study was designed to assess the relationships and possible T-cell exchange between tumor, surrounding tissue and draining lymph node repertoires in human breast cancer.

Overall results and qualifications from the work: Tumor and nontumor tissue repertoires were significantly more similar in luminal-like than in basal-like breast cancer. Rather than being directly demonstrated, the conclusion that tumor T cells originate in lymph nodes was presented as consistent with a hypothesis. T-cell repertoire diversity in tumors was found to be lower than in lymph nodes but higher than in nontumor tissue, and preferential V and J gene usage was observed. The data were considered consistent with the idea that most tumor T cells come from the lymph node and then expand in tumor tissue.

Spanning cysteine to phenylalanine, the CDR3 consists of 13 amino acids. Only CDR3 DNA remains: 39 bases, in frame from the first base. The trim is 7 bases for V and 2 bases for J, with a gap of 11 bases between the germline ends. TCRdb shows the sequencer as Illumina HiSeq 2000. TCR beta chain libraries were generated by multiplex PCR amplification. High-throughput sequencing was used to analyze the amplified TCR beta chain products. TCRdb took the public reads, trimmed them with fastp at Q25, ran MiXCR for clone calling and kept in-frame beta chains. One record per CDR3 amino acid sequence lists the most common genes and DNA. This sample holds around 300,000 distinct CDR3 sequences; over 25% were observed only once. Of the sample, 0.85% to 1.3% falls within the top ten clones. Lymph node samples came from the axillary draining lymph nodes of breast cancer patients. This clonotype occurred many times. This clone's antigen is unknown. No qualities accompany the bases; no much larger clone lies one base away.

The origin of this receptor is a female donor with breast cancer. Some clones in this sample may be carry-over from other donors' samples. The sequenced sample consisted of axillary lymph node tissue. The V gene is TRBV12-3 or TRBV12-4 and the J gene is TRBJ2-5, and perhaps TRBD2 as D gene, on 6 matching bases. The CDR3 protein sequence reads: CASIVGRQETQYF. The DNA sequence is TGTGCCAGCATAGTCGGGAGACAAGAGACCCAGTACTTC.